Sequencing of this TCR beta chain was carried out in a study of blood T cell repertoires in COVID-19. Study-wide background: From the United States, Italy and Spain came samples of acute and convalescent COVID-19. The analysed material was cDNA or gDNA that came from T cells, B-cell-depleted T cells, or PBMCs.

Per the authors' pipeline: Scientists estimated how many nucleated cells there were by amplifying reference gene primers. Measured with immunoSEQ multiplex PCR; TCRdb has only the in-frame clones, and not every one. The V and J calls and clone size come from that table; D and trimming were worked out from the DNA. The data show roughly 160,000 clones, with roughly 90% seen just once and less than 2.5% held by the top ten. V was cut by 2 bases and J by 5 bases, with 12 bases left in between. The CDR3 runs 14 residues. Material for sequencing was peripheral blood. The rearrangement uses TRBV23-1 and TRBJ1-2; D is undetermined. Being an ORF, TRBV23-1 has a function that is uncertain. This sequence was found in a man aged 18 to 29 with acute or convalescent COVID-19. The DNA of the CDR3 is TGCGCCAGCAGTCAAAGAGTTTGCGAGTATGGCTACACCTTC. Amino acid sequence: CASSQRVCEYGYTF.